This record covers a single T cell receptor beta chain. Sequencing was performed with immunoSEQ multiplex PCR; in TCRdb, only in-frame clones are kept and a portion is missing. This table has 700,000 to 750,000 clones, around 85% appearing once. The data derive from a study of shared T cell receptors in the human thymus. Germline-derived CDR1 and CDR2 are SEHNR and FQNEAQ (reference sequence). CDR3 length: 14 residues. Trimming removed 5 bases from V and 12 bases from J; junction bases left unmatched: 14. The sample was also reused in another study, on human thymus T cells. This second study notes: Resections that were taken during corrective heart surgery supplied the thymus tissue. Gene usage (both V and J) appeared biased in thymic and blood repertoires. The related literature has documented a marked overlap of thymic repertoires among unrelated individuals.

The chain links TRBV7-9 to TRBJ1-1; TRBD1 aligns across 8 bases. Sequenced sample: thymocytes. This TCR was sampled from a girl under three years old with a congenital heart defect. The CDR3 DNA follows: TGTGCCAGCAGCGACGAACTCGACAGGGGTGTAACTTTCTTT. Amino acid sequence: CASSDELDRGVTFF.